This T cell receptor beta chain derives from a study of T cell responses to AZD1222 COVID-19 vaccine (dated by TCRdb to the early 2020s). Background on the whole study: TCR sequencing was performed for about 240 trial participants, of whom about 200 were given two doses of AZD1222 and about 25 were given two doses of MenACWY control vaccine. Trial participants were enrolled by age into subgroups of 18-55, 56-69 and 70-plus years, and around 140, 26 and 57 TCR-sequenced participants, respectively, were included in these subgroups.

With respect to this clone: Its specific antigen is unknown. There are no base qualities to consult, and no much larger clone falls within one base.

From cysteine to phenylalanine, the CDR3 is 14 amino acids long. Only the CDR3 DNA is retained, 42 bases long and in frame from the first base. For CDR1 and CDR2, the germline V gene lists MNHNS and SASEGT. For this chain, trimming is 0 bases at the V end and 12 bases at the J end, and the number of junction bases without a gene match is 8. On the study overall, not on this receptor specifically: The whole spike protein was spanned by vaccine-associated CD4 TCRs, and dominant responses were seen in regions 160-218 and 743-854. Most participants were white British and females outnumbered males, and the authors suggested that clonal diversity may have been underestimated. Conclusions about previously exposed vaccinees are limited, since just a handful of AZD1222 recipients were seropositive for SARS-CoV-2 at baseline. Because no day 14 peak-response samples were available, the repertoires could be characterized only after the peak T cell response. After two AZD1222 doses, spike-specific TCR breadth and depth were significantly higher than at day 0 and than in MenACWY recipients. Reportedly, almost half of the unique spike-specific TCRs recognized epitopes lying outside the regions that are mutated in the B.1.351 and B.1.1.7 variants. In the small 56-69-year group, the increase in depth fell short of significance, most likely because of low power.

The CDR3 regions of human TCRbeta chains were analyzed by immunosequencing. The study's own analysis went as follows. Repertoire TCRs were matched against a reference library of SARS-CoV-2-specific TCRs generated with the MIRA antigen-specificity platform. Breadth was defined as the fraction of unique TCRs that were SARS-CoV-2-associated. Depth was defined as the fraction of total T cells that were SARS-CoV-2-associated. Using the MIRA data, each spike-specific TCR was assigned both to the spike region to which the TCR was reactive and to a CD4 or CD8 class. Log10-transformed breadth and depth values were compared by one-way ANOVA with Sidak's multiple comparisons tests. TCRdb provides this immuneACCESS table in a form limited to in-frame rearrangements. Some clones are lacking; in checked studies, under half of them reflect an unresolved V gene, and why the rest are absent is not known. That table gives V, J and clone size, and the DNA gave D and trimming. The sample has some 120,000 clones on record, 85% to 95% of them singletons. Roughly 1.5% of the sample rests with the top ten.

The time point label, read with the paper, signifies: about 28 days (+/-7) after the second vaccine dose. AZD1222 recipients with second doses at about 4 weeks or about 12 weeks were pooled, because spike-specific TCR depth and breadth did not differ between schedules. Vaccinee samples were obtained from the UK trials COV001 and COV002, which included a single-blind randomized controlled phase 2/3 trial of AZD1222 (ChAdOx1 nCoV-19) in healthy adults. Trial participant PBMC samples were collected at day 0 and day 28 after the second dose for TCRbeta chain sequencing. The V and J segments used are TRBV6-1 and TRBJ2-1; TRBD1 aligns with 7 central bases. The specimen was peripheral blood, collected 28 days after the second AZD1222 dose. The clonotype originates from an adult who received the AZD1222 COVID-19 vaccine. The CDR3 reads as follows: CASSEAGGRAGQFF. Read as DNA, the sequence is TGTGCCAGCAGTGAAGCAGGGGGCAGGGCCGGGCAGTTCTTC.